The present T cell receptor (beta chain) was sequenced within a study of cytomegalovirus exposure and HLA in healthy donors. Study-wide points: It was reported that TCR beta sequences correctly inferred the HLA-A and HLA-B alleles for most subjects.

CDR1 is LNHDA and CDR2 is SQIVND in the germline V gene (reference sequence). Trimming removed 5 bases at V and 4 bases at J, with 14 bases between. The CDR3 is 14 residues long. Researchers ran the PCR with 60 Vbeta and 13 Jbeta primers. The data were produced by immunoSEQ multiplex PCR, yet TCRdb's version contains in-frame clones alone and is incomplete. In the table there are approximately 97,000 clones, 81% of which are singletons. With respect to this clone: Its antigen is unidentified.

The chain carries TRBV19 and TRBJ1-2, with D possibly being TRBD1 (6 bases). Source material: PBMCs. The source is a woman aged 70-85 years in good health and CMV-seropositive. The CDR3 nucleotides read TGTGCCAGTAGTCCTCAGGACAGTCTCTATGGCTACACCTTC. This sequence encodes CASSPQDSLYGYTF.